The 32 T cell receptor beta chains given below trace back to one sample, sequenced in a study of blood T cell repertoires in COVID-19. Generated by immunoSEQ multiplex PCR, the TCRdb table keeps only in-frame clones and is missing some. The top ten hold roughly 10% of the sample, which has more than 200,000 clones, roughly 80% seen once. The sample comprised peripheral blood. The receptor source for this set is a woman over 75 with acute or convalescent COVID-19.

V is TRBV3-1 (or the pseudogene TRBV3-2) and J is TRBJ1-2; D gene unclear. The CDR3 consists of 14 residues. Trimming removed 0 bases from V and 8 bases from J, with 13 bases in between. Germline CDR1 LGHDT, CDR2 YNNKEL (reference sequence). The CDR3 nucleotides read TGTGCCAGCAGCCAAGATAGCGGCTATAGGGGCTACACCTTC. This translates into CASSQDSGYRGYTF.

This clone occurred once. The chain recombines TRBV7-2 with TRBJ1-2; a weak D match, TRBD1 (5 bases). Germline CDR1 and CDR2: SGHTA and FQGNSA. The CDR3 extends over 17 amino acids. V was shortened by 5 bases and J by 3 bases, with 22 bases between the two germline ends. The CDR3 loop reads CASSIDLSTARDYGYTF. CDR3 in DNA: TGTGCCAGCAGCATCGACCTATCGACAGCCAGGGACTATGGCTACACCTTC.

The rearrangement uses TRBV19 and TRBJ1-2; D perhaps matches TRBD1 (5 bases). Germline CDR1 and CDR2: LNHDA and SQIVND (reference sequence). This CDR3 spans 15 amino acids. The V gene lost 7 bases and the J gene lost 2 bases, with 17 bases spanning the gap. The CDR3 reads CASNPTQGANYGYTF. The DNA for the CDR3 is TGTGCCAGTAATCCTACGCAAGGGGCGAACTATGGCTACACCTTC.

This chain connects TRBV28 to TRBJ1-2; D not certain. Trimming shortened V by 3 bases and J by 12 bases, and 11 bases separated the two germline ends. Germline CDR1 MDHEN, CDR2 SYDVKM. The CDR3 sequence is 11 residues long. CDR3: CASSFMSRDTF. The CDR3 nucleotides read TGTGCCAGCAGTTTCATGTCGAGGGACACCTTC.

The chain carries TRBV29-1 and TRBJ2-2; TRBD2 aligns across 10 bases. With 5 bases clipped from V and 2 bases from J, the junction kept 5 bases outside the gene matches. The germline CDR1 and CDR2 sequences are SQVTM and ANQGSEA. The CDR3 contains 15 residues. The CDR3 is CSVFSGGPNTGELFF. The CDR3 DNA reads TGCAGCGTTTTTAGCGGGGGGCCAAACACCGGGGAGCTGTTTTTT.

This clone was detected once. The rearrangement joins TRBV6-4 to TRBJ2-3; 9 nucleotides line up with TRBD2. Trimming cost V 5 bases and J 2 bases; bases outside gene matches: 2. Germline V lookup: CDR1 MRHNA, CDR2 SNTAGT. The CDR3 is made up of 14 amino acids. CDR3 sequence reads: CASSPGLATDTQYF. CDR3 DNA: TGTGCCAGCAGTCCGGGACTAGCCACAGATACGCAGTATTTT.

V usage is TRBV12-3 or TRBV12-4 and J usage is TRBJ1-1; D is unclear. V lost 7 bases and J lost 3, with 6 bases in between. This CDR3 has 11 amino acids. CDR3 in DNA: TGTGCCAGCACAGGATACACTGAAGCTTTCTTT. This sequence encodes CASTGYTEAFF.

V gene TRBV6-5 combines with J gene TRBJ1-1; D is possibly TRBD1 (5 bases). CDR3 length equals 15 residues. Germline CDR1 MNHEY, CDR2 SVGAGI. V was pared by 2 bases and J by 1 base, with 11 bases between. Here the CDR3 reads CASSYSRQGNTEAFF. The CDR3 DNA reads TGTGCCAGCAGTTACAGCAGGCAGGGGAACACTGAAGCTTTCTTT.

The chain links TRBV5-1 to TRBJ2-6; TRBD2 is a possible D gene (5 bases). Germline CDR1 and CDR2: SGHRS and YFSETQ. V shed 5 bases and J shed 2 bases, with 11 bases lying between them. The CDR3 loop spans 15 amino acids. This chain's CDR3 is CASSYTGTGANVLTF. CDR3 nucleotides: TGCGCCAGCAGTTATACGGGGACTGGGGCCAACGTCCTGACTTTC. The complete variable domain, with remaining parts taken from reference TRBV5-1 and TRBJ2-6, reads KAGVTQTPRYLIKTRGQQVTLSCSPISGHRSVSWYQQTPGQGLQFLFEYFSETQRNKGNFPGRFSGRQFSNSRSEMNVSTLELGDSALYLCASSYTGTGANVLTFGAGSRLTVL.

The V gene is TRBV6-6, the J gene TRBJ1-6; 8 bases are shared with TRBD1. J lost 9 bases, V lost 7 bases, and 8 bases had no gene match. The CDR3 consists of 14 residues. Germline V gene lookup returns CDR1 MNHNY and CDR2 SVGAGI (reference sequence). CDR3 DNA sequence: TGTGCCAGCATAAAGGGACAGGCGGGTTCACCCCTCCACTTT. It is translated as CASIKGQAGSPLHF.

The V gene is TRBV29-1, the J gene TRBJ2-3, with 14 bases fitting TRBD2. Germline V gene lookup returns CDR1 SQVTM and CDR2 ANQGSEA. The CDR3 is 18 amino acids. Losses at the gene ends were 5 bases for V and 4 bases for J; bases not matched to a gene: 14. The CDR3 loop reads CSVTELRGLAGGPDTQYF. CDR3 nucleotides: TGCAGCGTTACCGAACTTAGAGGACTAGCGGGAGGCCCAGATACGCAGTATTTT.

This clone has a handful of counts. The chain has TRBV7-9 and TRBJ2-3; D not certain. CDR1 SEHNR and CDR2 FQNEAQ come from the germline V gene (reference sequence). Trimming shortened V by 4 bases and J by 13 bases, and 15 bases separated the two germline ends. The CDR3 spans 12 residues. The CDR3 coding sequence is TGTGCCAGCAGCTCCGGAGACCCTCGGAAGTATTTT. It codes for CASSSGDPRKYF.

This chain links TRBV7-9 with TRBJ1-4, with TRBD1 identical over 9 bases. Germline V gene lookup returns CDR1 SEHNR and CDR2 FQNEAQ (reference sequence). The V gene end was trimmed by 1 base and the J gene end by 8 bases; junction bases not matched to a gene: 8. CDR3 length: 16 residues. The CDR3 DNA follows: TGTGCCAGCAGCTTAGGAAGGGACAGGGCTGTGGAAAAACTGTTTTTT. Its translation: CASSLGRDRAVEKLFF.

This clone has a handful of counts. This chain joins TRBV12-3 or TRBV12-4 and TRBJ1-1, with D perhaps TRBD1 (6 bases). The CDR3 is made up of 13 amino acids. Trimming took off 6 bases at V and 1 base at J, with 9 bases between the two ends. CDR3: CASSAGANTEAFF. The DNA of the CDR3 is TGTGCCAGCAGCGCAGGGGCGAACACTGAAGCTTTCTTT.

The V gene is TRBV6-2 or TRBV6-3, the J gene TRBJ2-7, with 11 bases identical to TRBD2. The trim removed 5 bases at V and 1 base at J, leaving 1 base unmatched. The CDR3 is 14 residues long. From germline, CDR1 is MNHEY and CDR2 SVGEGT. CDR3 amino acids: CASSLAGGSYEQYF. The CDR3 nucleotides are TGTGCCAGCAGTCTAGCGGGGGGATCCTACGAGCAGTACTTC.

The rearrangement uses TRBV14 and TRBJ1-1; 7 nucleotides match TRBD1. Germline CDR1 and CDR2: SGHDN and FVKESK. Trimming took 1 base from V and 4 from J; bases not matched to a gene: 3. The CDR3 has 14 amino acids. Here the CDR3 reads CASSQGNRGTEAFF. The DNA for the CDR3 is TGTGCCAGCAGCCAAGGGAACAGGGGCACTGAAGCTTTCTTT. The full variable domain, with the rest looked up from reference TRBV14 and TRBJ1-1, is EAGVTQFPSHSVIEKGQTVTLRCDPISGHDNLYWYRRVMGKEIKFLLHFVKESKQDESGMPNNRFLAERTGGTYSTLKVQPAELEDSGVYFCASSQGNRGTEAFFGQGTRLTVV.

This clone was seen a handful of times. CDR3 bases: TGCGCCAGCCGGGATACAGGGTTCCGGGAGACCCAGTACTTC. This translates into CASRDTGFRETQYF. The chain carries TRBV10-2 and TRBJ2-5; TRBD1 might be the D (6 bases). V lost 8 bases to trimming and J lost 5 bases, with 18 bases between them. This CDR3 has 14 amino acids. In germline, CDR1 is WSHSY, CDR2 SAAADI.

Worth noting for this clone: Other DNA sequences of this sample code for an identical CDR3. This chain links TRBV30 with TRBJ1-1; maybe TRBD1 (6 bases). The CDR3 extends over 13 amino acids. In germline, CDR1 is GTSNPN, CDR2 SVGIG (reference sequence). Trimming removed 1 base from V and 1 base from J, with 7 bases in between. The CDR3 bases are TGTGCCTGGAGTGCGACAGGGAACACTGAAGCTTTCTTT. Its translation: CAWSATGNTEAFF.

The V call is TRBV7-9, the J call TRBJ2-2, with 11 bases aligning to TRBD2. This CDR3 is 15 amino acids long. Trimming at V came to 7 bases and at J to 1 base, leaving 2 bases not matched to a gene. Germline values: CDR1 SEHNR, CDR2 FQNEAQ (reference sequence). CDR3 in amino acids: CASTGLAENTGELFF. The CDR3, as DNA: TGTGCCAGCACGGGACTAGCGGAGAACACCGGGGAGCTGTTTTTT.

V and J are TRBV7-2 and TRBJ2-3; D is perhaps TRBD2 (6 bases). This CDR3 is built from 16 residues. Germline assignment: CDR1 SGHTA and CDR2 FQGNSA. V lost 2 bases and J 4 bases, leaving 16 bases between the germline ends. Here the CDR3 DNA reads TGTGCCAGCAGCTTATTTGGCTCGGGAGTGTCAGATACGCAGTATTTT. It encodes CASSLFGSGVSDTQYF.

The rearrangement uses TRBV6-2 or TRBV6-3 and TRBJ2-1, with TRBD2 identical over 11 bases. J lost 4 bases, V lost 0 bases, and 2 bases had no gene match. This CDR3 is 16 amino acids long. Germline V gives CDR1 MNHEY, CDR2 SVGEGT. Here the CDR3 DNA reads TGTGCCAGCAGTTACTCAATAGCGGGGGGGTACAATGAGCAGTTCTTC. Translated, it gives CASSYSIAGGYNEQFF.

CDR3 residues: CASSLTGPPYEQYF. The CDR3 nucleotides read TGTGCCAGCAGCCTGACAGGGCCTCCCTACGAGCAGTACTTC. The gene calls are TRBV6-5 and TRBJ2-7; 7 bases map to TRBD1. The germline V gene encodes CDR1 MNHEY and CDR2 SVGAGI. This CDR3 is 14 amino acids long. V dropped 6 bases and J dropped 2; count of bases not matched to a gene: 7.

V is TRBV3-1 (or the pseudogene TRBV3-2) and J is TRBJ2-3; no definite D call. The V gene lost 2 bases and the J gene lost 2 bases, with 5 bases spanning the gap. CDR3 length: 13 residues. CDR1 and CDR2 (germline): LGHDT, YNNKEL (reference sequence). CDR3 residues: CASSQPVTDTQYF. The DNA for the CDR3 is TGTGCCAGCAGCCAACCCGTCACAGATACGCAGTATTTT.

A few counts support this clone. The chain is built from TRBV11-3 and TRBJ2-7; D is perhaps TRBD1 (6 bases). The germline gives CDR1 SGHNT, CDR2 YENEEA. The V end lost 3 bases, the J end lost 7 bases, and 13 bases lay between the germline ends. The CDR3 is 13 residues long. The CDR3 DNA sequence: TGTGCCAGCAGCTTGGAGACAGGCCGAGAGCAGTACTTC. This sequence encodes CASSLETGREQYF.

V is TRBV3-1 (or the pseudogene TRBV3-2) and J is TRBJ2-3, with 7 positions matching TRBD2. This CDR3 comprises 14 residues. The V gene's germline CDR1 is LGHDT and CDR2 YNNKEL (reference sequence). Trimming cost V 4 bases and J 4 bases; bases outside gene matches: 5. CDR3 sequence reads: CASSRREAPDTQYF. The CDR3 nucleotides are TGTGCCAGCAGCCGACGGGAGGCCCCAGATACGCAGTATTTT.

The rearrangement links TRBV7-9 to TRBJ2-1, with 10 bases fitting TRBD1. The V segment lost 5 bases and the J segment 4 bases; nucleotides outside the gene matches: 5. The CDR3 covers 15 residues. CDR1 and CDR2 from the germline V gene are SEHNR and FQNEAQ (reference sequence). The CDR3 DNA reads as TGTGCCAGCAGCCCGACAGGGGGCTCGTACAATGAGCAGTTCTTC. Translation gives CASSPTGGSYNEQFF.

This chain connects TRBV19 to TRBJ2-7, with D possibly being TRBD1 (5 bases). V was clipped by 3 bases and J by 2 bases, with 8 bases between them. Germline V gives CDR1 LNHDA, CDR2 SQIVND (reference sequence). The CDR3 length is 13 residues. CDR3 DNA sequence: TGTGCCAGTAGTATGGGGCTTCCCTACGAGCAGTACTTC. It translates to CASSMGLPYEQYF.

This chain uses TRBV7-9 with TRBJ2-7; D not certain. CDR1 is SEHNR, CDR2 FQNEAQ, per germline (reference sequence). This CDR3 is 12 amino acids long. Trimming took 1 base from V and 5 from J, leaving 6 bases between them. The CDR3 nucleotides are TGTGCCAGCAGCTTAGGTCAGGACGAGCAGTACTTC. Translation: CASSLGQDEQYF.

The CDR3 reads CASSPWTSGNNEQFF. The CDR3 DNA is TGTGCCAGCAGCCCCTGGACTAGCGGGAACAATGAGCAGTTCTTC. This chain uses TRBV3-1 (or the pseudogene TRBV3-2) with TRBJ2-1; 12 bases line up with TRBD2. The ends lost 4 bases at V and 5 bases at J; junction bases unmatched: 3. Germline V lookup: CDR1 LGHDT, CDR2 YNNKEL (reference sequence). The CDR3 is 15 residues long.

The rearrangement joins TRBV20-1 to TRBJ2-1; D gene uncertain. V was trimmed by 7 bases and J by 10 bases, leaving 14 bases between them. The CDR3 spans 11 residues. Germline assignment: CDR1 DFQATT and CDR2 SNEGSKA (reference sequence). CDR3 in amino acids: CSVLSFGEQFF. The CDR3 DNA sequence: TGCAGTGTCTTATCGTTCGGGGAGCAGTTCTTC.

J is TRBJ1-5 and V is TRBV12-1; the table's D call, TRBD1, has no DNA check behind it. TRBV12-1 is reported as a pseudogene. This CDR3 has 14 residues. DNA for the CDR3: TGTGCCAGCAGCCCCGGACAGGCTTATCAGCCCCAGCATTTT. Its protein is CASSPGQAYQPQHF.

V and J are TRBV5-1 and TRBJ1-1, with 7 bases identical to TRBD1. CDR3 size: 14 residues. Trimming removed 1 base from V and 1 base from J; junction bases left unmatched: 1. Germline values: CDR1 SGHRS, CDR2 YFSETQ. DNA of the CDR3: TGCGCCAGCAGCTTGACAGGGGAGAACACTGAAGCTTTCTTT. Protein sequence: CASSLTGENTEAFF.